These 11 T cell receptor beta chains share one sample of origin, sequenced in a study of human T cells and chemical hapten exposure. As for time point: pre-sensitization, week 0. Treatment meaning: therapeutic diphenylcyclopropenone sensitization with weekly scalp DPC. TCRdb processed the RACE reads anew with MiXCR; each CDR3 protein has one entry. This sample has about 80,000 distinct CDR3 sequences, with 14% found just once. The sample consisted of whole blood, taken in connection with sensitization to the hapten diphenylcyclopropenone (DPC). All receptors derive from a woman aged 50 to 60 with alopecia areata. Some clones in this sample may be carry-over from other donors' samples.

The sample holds a few counts of this clonotype. The chain employs TRBV3-1 and TRBJ1-2; a weak D match, TRBD1 (5 bases). V lost 4 bases and J lost 4, with 10 bases in between. The CDR3 loop spans 13 amino acids. The germline gives CDR1 LGHDT, CDR2 YNNKEL (reference sequence). Here the CDR3 reads CASSLAGGYGYTF. CDR3 DNA: TGTGCCAGCAGCCTCGCGGGGGGCTATGGCTACACCTTC.

This clonotype showed up just a few times. V usage is TRBV7-9 and J usage is TRBJ1-2, with D perhaps TRBD1 (6 bases). The CDR3 covers 14 residues. Deletions cut 1 base from V and 6 bases from J, with 12 bases between. Germline V CDR1 and CDR2: SEHNR, FQNEAQ (reference sequence). Written as DNA, the CDR3 is TGTGCCAGCAGCTTAGAAACAGGGTACGATGGCTACACCTTC. This encodes CASSLETGYDGYTF. Combining the CDR3 with reference TRBV7-9 and TRBJ1-2 gives the whole variable domain DTGVSQNPRHKITKRGQNVTFRCDPISEHNRLYWYRQTLGQGPEFLTYFQNEAQLEKSRLLSDRFSAERPKGSFSTLEIQRTEQGDSAMYLCASSLETGYDGYTFGSGTRLTVV.

This clonotype has a handful of counts. The chain combines TRBV6-2 or TRBV6-3 with TRBJ1-1; D not resolved. Per germline, CDR1 MNHEY and CDR2 SVGEGT. Trimming left V 10 bases short and J 6 bases short, with 12 bases between. The CDR3 extends over 11 amino acids. Here the CDR3 reads CATRDFAEAFF. The CDR3 DNA reads TGTGCCACGAGGGATTTCGCTGAAGCTTTCTTT.

The chain carries TRBV12-3 or TRBV12-4 and TRBJ1-1, with 9 nucleotides matching TRBD1. The CDR3 runs to 15 residues. V trimming: 6 bases; J trimming: 4 bases; junction bases outside the gene matches: 9. DNA of the CDR3: TGTGCCAGCAGGCCGAGGACAGGGGCGCCCACTGAAGCTTTCTTT. This gives the protein CASRPRTGAPTEAFF.

Only a few counts were recorded for this clonotype. The rearrangement links TRBV28 to TRBJ2-7; D remains unclear. Germline V gene data show CDR1 as MDHEN and CDR2 as SYDVKM. V was clipped by 6 bases and J by 6 bases, with 6 bases between them. This CDR3 has 10 residues. The CDR3 sequence: CASSQSEQYF. The CDR3, as DNA: TGTGCCAGCAGCCAGAGCGAGCAGTACTTC.

This clonotype was counted only a few times. The chain joins TRBV6-6 to TRBJ1-1; D is ambiguous. Trimming took 3 bases from V and 3 from J, leaving 8 bases between them. Germline V lookup: CDR1 MNHNY, CDR2 SVGAGI (reference sequence). This CDR3 spans 13 amino acids. CDR3: CASSYSQDTEAFF. In nucleotides, the CDR3 is TGTGCCAGCAGTTATAGTCAAGACACTGAAGCTTTCTTT.

This clonotype occurred a few times. The V call is TRBV20-1, the J call TRBJ1-2; D gene ambiguous. V was cut by 6 bases and J by 3 bases, with 17 bases left in between. This CDR3 has 14 amino acids. Per germline, CDR1 DFQATT and CDR2 SNEGSKA (reference sequence). The CDR3 spells CSAPPRLSDYGYTF. In DNA form, the CDR3 reads TGCAGTGCCCCACCCCGGCTGTCTGACTATGGCTACACCTTC.

This clonotype was seen ten or more times. The chain recombines TRBV29-1 with TRBJ1-1; D remains unclear. V was pared by 7 bases and J by 0 bases, with 12 bases between. Germline lookup yields CDR1 SQVTM and CDR2 ANQGSEA. The CDR3 is made up of 13 amino acids. CDR3 residues: CSARQFVNTEAFF. CDR3 coding DNA: TGCAGCGCCCGACAATTCGTGAACACTGAAGCTTTCTTT.

The table lists this clonotype with a few counts. This chain uses TRBV29-1 with TRBJ1-1; D uncertain. Germline CDR1 and CDR2: SQVTM and ANQGSEA. CDR3 length: 12 residues. The V gene lost 6 bases and the J gene lost 0 bases, with 8 bases spanning the gap. The CDR3 protein is CSVHTMNTEAFF. The CDR3, as DNA: TGCAGCGTCCACACCATGAACACTGAAGCTTTCTTT.

The CDR3 protein is CASSQVYAGGASEQFF. The DNA of the CDR3 is TGTGCCAGCAGCCAAGTTTATGCAGGGGGGGCAAGTGAGCAGTTCTTC. The chain joins TRBV3-1 to TRBJ2-1; either TRBD1 or TRBD2 may supply D (7 bases each). Per the germline V gene, CDR1 is LGHDT and CDR2 is YNNKEL (reference sequence). The CDR3 runs to 16 residues. The germline V and J ends were trimmed by 1 base and 9 bases, with 19 bases remaining between them.

The chain uses TRBV4-2 and TRBJ2-3; D ambiguous. Looked up from germline, CDR1 is LGHNA and CDR2 is YNFKEQ. CDR3 length: 11 amino acids. V was shortened by 2 bases and J by 6 bases, with 3 bases between the two germline ends. CDR3: CASSQMDTQYF. The CDR3 DNA sequence: TGTGCCAGCAGCCAAATGGATACGCAGTATTTT.